A single sample is the source of the 32 T cell receptor beta chains below, sequenced in a study of shared clonotypes between healthy human individuals. This table comes from immunoSEQ multiplex PCR, and its TCRdb copy is limited to in-frame clones, with some not included. The repertoire includes over 850,000 clones, about 80% of them detected once, and 0.6% to 0.7% sits in the top ten. The specimen sequenced was memory CD4+ T cells from PBMCs. Subset defined: CD45RA-negative fraction. The receptors were gathered from a man between 18 and 35 years old in good health. Some clones in this sample may be carry-over from other donors' samples.

The chain has TRBV29-1 and TRBJ2-3, with 13 bases fitting TRBD2. Germline values: CDR1 SQVTM, CDR2 ANQGSEA. The CDR3 totals 15 residues. Unmatched junction bases numbered 8, after V lost 6 bases and J lost 5 bases. CDR3 sequence (DNA): TGCAGCGTCCTGGGACTAGCGGGATGGATAGATACGCAGTATTTT. Residues: CSVLGLAGWIDTQYF.

With regard to this clone: This likely reflects a read error, since a far larger clone is one base away. V is TRBV6-4 and J is TRBJ1-2; 8 bases fit TRBD1. This CDR3 is built from 13 residues. V gave up 3 bases and J gave up 3 bases; unmatched junction bases: 0. Germline-derived CDR1 and CDR2 are MRHNA and SNTAGT. The CDR3, as DNA: TGTGCCAGCAGTGAGACAGGGGACTATGGCTACACCTTC. Its protein is CASSETGDYGYTF.

The chain uses TRBV2 and TRBJ2-2; no clear D gene. CDR3 length: 15 amino acids. Germline V CDR1 and CDR2: SNHLY, FYNNEI. The germline V and J ends were trimmed by 5 bases and 4 bases, with 14 bases remaining between them. The CDR3 DNA reads as TGTGCCAGCAGTTCGACCCGATTACGCACCGGGGAGCTGTTTTTT. Amino acids: CASSSTRLRTGELFF.

The CDR3 coding sequence is TGTGCCAGCAGTCCGGGCAGGGGACGCGACGAGCAGTACTTC. Translating it yields CASSPGRGRDEQYF. The rearrangement joins TRBV28 to TRBJ2-7, with TRBD1 as a possible D gene (6 bases). Germline assignment: CDR1 MDHEN and CDR2 SYDVKM. Trimming removed 5 bases from V and 5 bases from J, with 16 bases in between. The CDR3 is made up of 14 amino acids.

This clone was seen more than once but under ten times. V usage is TRBV28 and J usage is TRBJ2-7, with D perhaps matching TRBD2 (6 bases). CDR1 is MDHEN, CDR2 SYDVKM, per germline. V gave up 7 bases and J gave up 12 bases, with 19 bases separating them. The CDR3 extends over 12 amino acids. The chain's CDR3 is CASNGGRDWRYF. The CDR3 DNA sequence: TGTGCCAGCAACGGAGGGCGGGATTGGAGGTACTTC.

The gene calls are TRBV2 and TRBJ2-3, with D possibly TRBD1 on 5 matching bases. Germline CDR1 SNHLY, CDR2 FYNNEI. Trimming cost V 6 bases and J 4 bases, with 20 bases left between them. The CDR3 runs 16 residues. CDR3 in DNA: TGTGCCAGCAGACTCAGACAGCTCTGGGATCCAGATACGCAGTATTTT. It translates to CASRLRQLWDPDTQYF.

As concerns this clone: Other nucleotide sequences in the sample specify the same CDR3. The genes are TRBV9 and TRBJ2-5, with D perhaps assigned TRBD1 or TRBD2 (5 bases each). This CDR3 is built from 13 residues. V lost 2 bases and J lost 5, with 10 bases in between. From germline, CDR1 is SGDLS and CDR2 YYNGEE. The CDR3 spells CASSVGPQETQYF. In nucleotides, the CDR3 is TGTGCCAGCAGCGTGGGACCCCAGGAGACCCAGTACTTC.

V usage is TRBV10-1 and J usage is TRBJ2-5, with TRBD1 matching 7 bases. V was clipped by 3 bases and J by 5 bases; unmatched bases: 9. The germline CDR1 and CDR2 sequences are WNHNN and SYGVQD (reference sequence). The CDR3 loop spans 15 amino acids. DNA for the CDR3: TGCGCCAGCAGTGACGGTACAGGGGTTTATGAGACCCAGTACTTC. Translated, it gives CASSDGTGVYETQYF.

The V gene is TRBV7-2, the J gene TRBJ1-5, with D possibly TRBD1 on 5 matching bases. V lost 6 bases and J 6 bases, leaving 15 bases between the germline ends. The CDR3 has 14 amino acids. CDR1 SGHTA and CDR2 FQGNSA come from the germline V gene. Here the CDR3 DNA reads TGTGCCAGCAGTAAGCCGGGGCTAGGTCAGCCCCAGCATTTT. This codes for CASSKPGLGQPQHF.

The chain joins TRBV7-3 to TRBJ2-1; D possibly corresponds to TRBD1 (5 bases). The CDR3 covers 15 residues. CDR1 SGHTA and CDR2 FQGTGA come from the germline V gene. V lost 7 bases, J lost 0 bases, and 13 bases lay in between. CDR3 sequence: CASNKGHGSYNEQFF. The CDR3 nucleotides read TGTGCCAGCAACAAAGGACACGGCTCCTACAATGAGCAGTTCTTC.

Here the CDR3 DNA reads TGTGCCAGCAGCTTAGAAACAGGGGCCGTCTCCTACGAGCAGTACTTC. Protein product: CASSLETGAVSYEQYF. The chain links TRBV7-2 to TRBJ2-7, with 7 bases fitting TRBD1. V was pared by 1 base and J by 0 bases, with 6 bases of the junction left unmatched. The V gene's germline CDR1 is SGHTA and CDR2 FQGNSA. There are 16 residues in the CDR3.

This rearrangement joins TRBV6-5 to TRBJ2-3, with 12 nucleotides matching TRBD2. CDR1 is MNHEY and CDR2 is SVGAGI in the germline V gene. This CDR3 region has 14 residues. With 6 bases clipped from V and 6 bases from J, the junction kept 4 bases outside the gene matches. Here the CDR3 reads CASRLAGGVDTQYF. In nucleotides, the CDR3 is TGTGCCAGCAGGCTAGCGGGGGGGGTTGATACGCAGTATTTT.

CDR3 in DNA: TGCAGCGTTGTTTGGGGAACCGGGGCCAACGTCCTGACTTTC. Translated, it gives CSVVWGTGANVLTF. The V gene is TRBV29-1, the J gene TRBJ2-6; the D is unclear. Trimming stripped 4 bases from V and 4 bases from J, with 11 bases between. The CDR3 length is 14 residues. CDR1 and CDR2 (germline): SQVTM, ANQGSEA. The full variable domain, its missing parts supplied by reference TRBV29-1 and TRBJ2-6, is SAVISQKPSRDICQRGTSLTIQCQVDSQVTMMFWYRQQPGQSLTLIATANQGSEATYESGFVIDKFPISRPNLTFSTLTVSNMSPEDSSIYLCSVVWGTGANVLTFGAGSRLTVL.

The chain couples TRBV7-2 to TRBJ2-1, with unresolved D. The germline V gene has CDR1 SGHTA and CDR2 FQGNSA. The V gene lost 5 bases and the J gene lost 5 bases, with 16 bases spanning the gap. The CDR3 has 15 residues. The DNA of the CDR3 is TGTGCCAGCAGCCCCGGTCCACTCCGGAACAATGAGCAGTTCTTC. As protein: CASSPGPLRNNEQFF.

This chain joins TRBV5-1 and TRBJ2-3; TRBD2 matches 15 bases. The CDR3 covers 16 residues. Germline CDR1 reads SGHRS; CDR2 reads YFSETQ. V lost 4 bases and J lost 3; bases outside the gene matches: 3. CDR3 sequence: CASSGGLAGGTDTQYF. DNA of the CDR3: TGCGCCAGCAGCGGGGGACTAGCGGGAGGTACAGATACGCAGTATTTT.

The genes are TRBV25-1 and TRBJ2-7; D might be TRBD1 (6 bases). Germline V CDR1 and CDR2: MGHDK, SYGVNS. There are 13 residues in the CDR3. The V and J ends lost 3 bases and 3 bases respectively, with 9 bases between them. The CDR3 loop is CASSDDRRYEQYF. CDR3 sequence (DNA): TGTGCCAGCAGTGACGACAGGCGCTACGAGCAGTACTTC.

This clone appeared a few times. V and J are TRBV10-1 and TRBJ2-7; no clear D. The germline CDR1 and CDR2 sequences are WNHNN and SYGVQD (reference sequence). This CDR3 spans 14 amino acids. V was cut by 4 bases and J by 6 bases, with 16 bases left in between. For the CDR3, the DNA is TGCGCCAGCAGTGGGGATCTGGTTAAGGGCGAGCAGTACTTC. It encodes CASSGDLVKGEQYF.

Notes on this clone: The sample carries other DNA sequences with the same CDR3. The J gene is TRBJ2-3, the V gene TRBV4-3, with D unclear. V shed 0 bases and J shed 0 bases, with 4 bases lying between them. CDR3 length: 14 residues. Germline V lookup: CDR1 LGHNA, CDR2 YSLEER. CDR3 sequence: CASSQDSSTDTQYF. In DNA form, the CDR3 reads TGCGCCAGCAGCCAAGACTCTAGCACAGATACGCAGTATTTT.

Worth noting for this clone: The same CDR3 arises from other DNA sequences in this sample as well. V usage is TRBV7-2 and J usage is TRBJ2-7; 10 bases agree with TRBD2. V shed 1 base and J 1 base; nucleotides not matched to a gene: 1. CDR1 and CDR2 (germline): SGHTA, FQGNSA. The CDR3 totals 15 residues. The CDR3 region has the DNA TGTGCCAGCAGCTTAGGGACTAGCGGTTCCTACGAGCAGTACTTC. As protein: CASSLGTSGSYEQYF.

The chain employs TRBV5-1 and TRBJ2-1; the match to TRBD1 covers 7 bases. The CDR3 covers 13 residues. Trimming at V came to 5 bases and at J to 6 bases, leaving 5 bases not matched to a gene. Germline lookup yields CDR1 SGHRS and CDR2 YFSETQ. The CDR3 bases are TGCGCCAGCAGATTACAGGGGTCCAATGAGCAGTTCTTC. Protein: CASRLQGSNEQFF.

The V and J genes are TRBV11-2 and TRBJ2-4; no definite D call. V lost 3 bases and J lost 13, with 13 bases in between. The length of the CDR3 is 12 residues. Germline CDR1 and CDR2: SGHAT and FQNNGV. The CDR3 DNA reads as TGTGCCAGCAGCTTGTCTTCTGGCCCGCAGTACTTC. Translation gives CASSLSSGPQYF.

Worth noting for this clone: Relative to the germline gene, one junction end is altered; a read error may explain this. Other DNA sequences of this sample code for an identical CDR3. The chain links TRBV7-2 to TRBJ2-7; D is unresolved. This CDR3 contains 13 residues. Germline V lookup: CDR1 SGHTA, CDR2 FQGNSA. DNA for the CDR3: TGTGCTAGCAGCTTTGGACCGAACAGCGAGCAGTACTTC. Translation: CASSFGPNSEQYF.

Of note for this clone: Distinct nucleotide sequences in the sample also encode this CDR3. V usage is TRBV19 and J usage is TRBJ2-5; D uncertain. This CDR3 has 11 amino acids. Germline CDR1 is LNHDA and CDR2 is SQIVND (reference sequence). V lost 2 bases, J lost 3 bases, and 1 base lay in between. The CDR3 sequence is CASSIKETQYF. Here the CDR3 DNA reads TGTGCCAGTAGTATAAAAGAGACCCAGTACTTC.

V usage is TRBV23-1 and J usage is TRBJ2-3; D ambiguous. TRBV23-1 is an ORF, with its function uncertain. Trimming took 7 bases from V and 2 from J, leaving 25 bases between them. The CDR3 is 18 residues long. CDR3 in DNA: TGCGCCAGCATTCCAGGACGACGCCCCATCGTATTCACAGATACGCAGTATTTT. It is translated as CASIPGRRPIVFTDTQYF.

This sequence joins TRBV7-9 and TRBJ2-5, with 14 bases identical to TRBD2. The CDR3 covers 15 residues. Germline V gene data show CDR1 as SEHNR and CDR2 as FQNEAQ (reference sequence). V gave up 5 bases and J gave up 5 bases; unmatched junction bases: 4. The CDR3 loop is CASSLGTSGSETQYF. Written as DNA, the CDR3 is TGTGCCAGCAGCCTCGGGACTAGCGGGAGCGAGACCCAGTACTTC.

The V and J genes are TRBV7-6 and TRBJ2-5, with TRBD2 as a possible D gene (6 bases). The germline gives CDR1 SGHVS, CDR2 FNYEAQ. This CDR3 region has 18 residues. Trimming took off 0 bases at V and 4 bases at J, with 21 bases between the two ends. CDR3: CASSLAGRGTLIPETQYF. Written as DNA, the CDR3 is TGTGCCAGCAGCTTAGCAGGTCGGGGGACGCTTATACCAGAGACCCAGTACTTC.

The genes are TRBV21-1 and TRBJ2-7; the table's D call TRBD1 went unverified against the DNA. TRBV21-1 is classified as a pseudogene. The CDR3 runs to 13 residues. The CDR3, as DNA: TGTGCCAGCCCTGGACAGAGCTCCTACGAGCAGTACTTC. Encoded protein: CASPGQSSYEQYF.

This chain connects TRBV7-2 to TRBJ2-3; 8 nucleotides align to TRBD2. The V gene's germline CDR1 is SGHTA and CDR2 FQGNSA. Trimming at V came to 5 bases and at J to 2 bases, leaving 6 bases not matched to a gene. This CDR3 has 15 amino acids. CDR3 amino acids: CASSRDGRDTDTQYF. DNA for the CDR3: TGTGCCAGCAGCCGAGACGGGAGGGACACAGATACGCAGTATTTT.

This sequence joins TRBV23-1 and TRBJ2-1; no reliable D call. TRBV23-1 falls under the ORF class, with uncertain function. Trimming removed 8 bases from V and 3 bases from J, with 14 bases in between. The CDR3 has 14 residues. For the CDR3, the DNA is TGCGCCAGCGTTCAAACAGTTATCTACAATGAGCAGTTCTTC. It is translated as CASVQTVIYNEQFF.

This clone was detected once. The J gene is TRBJ2-2, the V gene TRBV28; tentatively, D is TRBD2 (5 bases). The CDR3 is made up of 14 amino acids. In germline, CDR1 is MDHEN, CDR2 SYDVKM. The ends were cut back, 4 bases at V and 5 bases at J, with 11 bases in the middle. The CDR3 DNA reads TGTGCCAGCAGTTCCCCCACTAGAACCGGGGAGCTGTTTTTT. As protein: CASSSPTRTGELFF.

This clone was detected a few times. The junction departs from the called germline gene at one end, perhaps through a read error. The V and J genes are TRBV15 and TRBJ1-1, with D tentatively TRBD1 (5 bases). Germline lookup yields CDR1 LNHNV and CDR2 YYDKDF (reference sequence). This CDR3 contains 15 residues. The CDR3 here is CATSRGGDLNTEASF. Written as DNA, the CDR3 is TGTGCCACCAGCAGAGGAGGGGACCTGAACACTGAAGCTTCCTTT.

The chain uses TRBV14 and TRBJ2-5, with TRBD1 identical over 7 bases. The junction had 9 bases not matched to a gene; V was cut back by 4 bases and J by 4 bases. The CDR3 totals 15 residues. CDR1 is SGHDN, CDR2 FVKESK, per germline. This CDR3 is CASSRRTGRGETQYF. CDR3 in DNA: TGTGCCAGCAGCCGCCGGACAGGCCGGGGAGAGACCCAGTACTTC.